Presented here are 27 T cell receptor beta chains from one specimen sequenced in a study of T-cell reconstitution after alpha-beta-depleted transplantation in children. Library preparation (for TCRbeta) was performed with unique molecular identifiers. MiXCR was run by TCRdb on the PCR reads, yielding one entry per CDR3 protein. The sample has more than 45,000 distinct CDR3 sequences, around 53% seen once. The sequencing here drew on peripheral blood, taken before TCRalphabeta/CD19-depleted stem cell transplant. Every receptor here comes from a boy younger than two with SCID, due to receive a stem cell transplant.

The chain carries TRBV20-1 and TRBJ2-3; 12 bases agree with TRBD2. From germline, CDR1 is DFQATT and CDR2 SNEGSKA (reference sequence). The CDR3 sequence is 15 residues long. J gave up 4 bases and V 5 bases, and 7 bases lay outside the gene matches. The CDR3 coding sequence is TGCAGTGCTCTTTCTAGCGGGGGGGCCTCAGATACGCAGTATTTT. Its protein product is CSALSSGGASDTQYF.

This clonotype was counted between two and nine times. The J gene is TRBJ2-3, the V gene TRBV24-1; weak D call: TRBD1 (5 bases). V lost 0 bases, J lost 6 bases, and 6 bases lay in between. The germline CDR1 and CDR2 sequences are KGHDR and SFDVKD. The CDR3 has 13 residues. CDR3 loop: CATSDLAGDTQYF. The CDR3 bases are TGTGCCACCAGTGATTTGGCAGGGGATACGCAGTATTTT.

This clonotype was seen more than once but under ten times. V and J are TRBV5-1 and TRBJ2-5, with D uncertain. The germline gives CDR1 SGHRS, CDR2 YFSETQ. This CDR3 contains 12 residues. Trimming shortened V by 5 bases and J by 2 bases, and 7 bases separated the two germline ends. CDR3 protein: CASRLEQETQYF. In DNA form, the CDR3 reads TGCGCCAGCAGGCTAGAACAAGAGACCCAGTACTTC.

The chain carries TRBV12-3 or TRBV12-4 and TRBJ2-7, with D uncertain. Trimming removed 4 bases from V and 4 bases from J, with 8 bases in between. The CDR3 runs 12 residues. CDR3 coding DNA: TGTGCCAGCAGTTGGCAGAGTTACGAGCAGTACTTC. This gives the protein CASSWQSYEQYF.

This clonotype was picked up many times. The DNA is omitted, as the CDR3 cannot be located on it reliably, and the CDR3 follows TCRdb's listing. This rearrangement joins TRBV11-2 to TRBJ1-2. Looked up from germline, CDR1 is SGHAT and CDR2 is FQNNGV. Including both end residues, the CDR3 is 14 amino acids long. The CDR3 reads CASSFGSGNYGYTF.

The chain joins TRBV11-2 to TRBJ2-1, with 7 bases that match TRBD1. The CDR3 extends over 14 amino acids. V lost 3 bases and J lost 5; bases outside the gene matches: 4. Germline values: CDR1 SGHAT, CDR2 FQNNGV. The DNA for the CDR3 is TGTGCCAGCAGCTTCCAGGGGGTGGACAATGAGCAGTTCTTC. Encoded protein: CASSFQGVDNEQFF.

In DNA, the CDR3 is TGTGCCAGCCTACCAACAGGGGGCTCTGGAAACACCATATATTTT. It translates to CASLPTGGSGNTIYF. V usage is TRBV6-1 and J usage is TRBJ1-3, with TRBD1 matching over 8 bases. Germline loops: CDR1 MNHNS, CDR2 SASEGT. The CDR3 is made up of 15 amino acids. The junction had 6 bases not matched to a gene; V was cut back by 8 bases and J by 0 bases.

The chain joins TRBV28 to TRBJ2-3, with TRBD1 matching over 9 bases. Per the germline V gene, CDR1 is MDHEN and CDR2 is SYDVKM. V was clipped by 8 bases and J by 6 bases; unmatched bases: 9. This CDR3 has 14 amino acids. CDR3 nucleotides: TGTGCCAGCGGGACAGGGTTCCCCTGGGATACGCAGTATTTT. It is translated as CASGTGFPWDTQYF.

The chain couples TRBV7-9 to TRBJ2-2; D might be TRBD1 (5 bases). V was clipped by 5 bases and J by 3 bases, with 10 bases between them. CDR1 and CDR2 (germline): SEHNR, FQNEAQ (reference sequence). CDR3 size: 14 residues. This CDR3 reads CASSPGSDTGELFF. CDR3 nucleotides: TGTGCCAGCAGCCCAGGGTCGGACACCGGGGAGCTGTTTTTT.

The chain has TRBV5-4 and TRBJ1-4, with D perhaps TRBD1 (5 bases). There are 19 residues in the CDR3. V gave up 1 base and J gave up 6 bases, with 25 bases separating them. CDR1 and CDR2 (germline): SGHNT, YYREEE (reference sequence). For the CDR3, the DNA is TGTGCCAGCAGCTTGTTCGCGCGGCTCGGGTCAGTGGGGGATGAAAAACTGTTTTTT. Amino acids: CASSLFARLGSVGDEKLFF.

The V call is TRBV5-1, the J call TRBJ2-7, with 7 positions matching TRBD2. CDR3 size: 17 residues. The V segment lost 2 bases and the J segment 4 bases; nucleotides outside the gene matches: 15. Germline V gives CDR1 SGHRS, CDR2 YFSETQ. The CDR3 DNA is TGCGCCAGCAGCTTATGGGGGAACAGCGGGAAAATTTACGAGCAGTACTTC. Amino acid sequence: CASSLWGNSGKIYEQYF.

The J gene is TRBJ2-7, the V gene TRBV6-1, with 8 bases identical to TRBD1. V lost 6 bases and J lost 0; bases outside the gene matches: 10. This CDR3 is 16 amino acids long. Per the germline V gene, CDR1 is MNHNS and CDR2 is SASEGT. The CDR3 here is CASSGIGTGSSYEQYF. Here the CDR3 DNA reads TGTGCCAGCAGCGGGATTGGGACAGGAAGCTCCTACGAGCAGTACTTC.

In its sample, this clonotype was seen once. The chain recombines TRBV15 with TRBJ2-3, with unresolved D. This CDR3 contains 16 residues. In germline, CDR1 is LNHNV, CDR2 YYDKDF (reference sequence). V gave up 4 bases and J gave up 5 bases, with 19 bases separating them. The CDR3 DNA reads TGTGCCACCAGCACCCGCGAGGCTCCCACTGTAGATACGCAGTATTTT. Translating gives CATSTREAPTVDTQYF.

The chain is built from TRBV7-7 and TRBJ2-3, with D unclear. Germline values: CDR1 SSHAT, CDR2 FNYEAQ (reference sequence). Trimming removed 5 bases at V and 4 bases at J, with 10 bases between. The CDR3 covers 13 residues. In DNA form, the CDR3 reads TGTGCCAGCAGCCCAGTCCCCCCAGATACGCAGTATTTT. Its translation: CASSPVPPDTQYF.

The V gene is TRBV7-6, the J gene TRBJ2-4; TRBD2 is a possible D gene (5 bases). Germline V gives CDR1 SGHVS, CDR2 FNYEAQ. The CDR3 covers 16 residues. Trimming left V 1 base short and J 6 bases short, with 16 bases between. CDR3 nucleotide sequence: TGTGCCAGCAGCTTAGAGGCCCCGGGCGGGTTAAACATTCAGTACTTC. Translation: CASSLEAPGGLNIQYF.

This clonotype was observed a few times. The chain uses TRBV6-4 and TRBJ2-1; 11 bases fit TRBD2. The trim removed 5 bases at V and 4 bases at J, leaving 4 bases unmatched. Germline V lookup: CDR1 MRHNA, CDR2 SNTAGT. This CDR3 is 15 amino acids long. CDR3 sequence reads: CASSPTSGGYNEQFF. CDR3 nucleotides: TGTGCCAGCAGTCCCACTAGCGGGGGTTACAATGAGCAGTTCTTC.

This chain links TRBV7-9 with TRBJ2-1; 9 bases match TRBD1. Trimming took 3 bases from V and 4 from J; bases not matched to a gene: 10. The CDR3 contains 17 residues. The germline CDR1 and CDR2 sequences are SEHNR and FQNEAQ (reference sequence). CDR3 protein: CASSLPTPGQGYNEQFF. The CDR3 nucleotides are TGTGCCAGCAGCTTGCCAACCCCGGGACAGGGTTACAATGAGCAGTTCTTC.

This clonotype appeared a few times. This chain links TRBV7-2 with TRBJ2-5; D is ambiguous. The CDR3 totals 14 residues. Germline values: CDR1 SGHTA, CDR2 FQGNSA. Trimming stripped 6 bases from V and 2 bases from J, with 13 bases between. For the CDR3, the DNA is TGTGCCAGCAGGAAGACACCGCAGCAAGAGACCCAGTACTTC. Translation gives CASRKTPQQETQYF.

Only a few counts were recorded for this clonotype. One end of the junction varies from germline; a read error may be responsible. The chain uses TRBV7-7 and TRBJ2-7, with D possibly being TRBD1 (6 bases). Germline V gives CDR1 SSHAT, CDR2 FNYEAQ (reference sequence). The CDR3 covers 15 residues. Here the CDR3 reads CASSLGDTANYEQYF. The CDR3 DNA reads TGTGCTAGCAGCTTAGGGGACACAGCGAACTACGAGCAGTACTTC.

This chain joins TRBV25-1 and TRBJ2-7, with 10 bases matching TRBD1. Germline CDR1 MGHDK, CDR2 SYGVNS. CDR3 length: 14 amino acids. V lost 6 bases and J lost 3; bases outside the gene matches: 5. As DNA, the CDR3 is TGTGCCAGCAGGGGGACAGGGGATTACTACGAGCAGTACTTC. Amino acids: CASRGTGDYYEQYF.

The chain has TRBV5-6 and TRBJ2-7; 7 bases fit TRBD2. Per the germline V gene, CDR1 is SGHDT and CDR2 is YYEEEE. The CDR3 spans 15 residues. The junction had 8 bases not matched to a gene; V was cut back by 2 bases and J by 3 bases. CDR3 protein: CASSLWLGGSYEQYF. DNA for the CDR3: TGTGCCAGCAGCTTATGGCTAGGCGGGAGCTACGAGCAGTACTTC.

A few counts support this clonotype. The chain is built from TRBV20-1 and TRBJ2-7; possible D gene TRBD2, 5 bases. The ends were cut back, 0 bases at V and 4 bases at J, with 16 bases in the middle. This CDR3 region has 15 residues. CDR1 and CDR2 from the germline V gene are DFQATT and SNEGSKA (reference sequence). Written as DNA, the CDR3 is TGCAGTGCTAGAGATGTGGGAGCCGGGTGGTACGAGCAGTACTTC. Amino acids: CSARDVGAGWYEQYF.

This chain uses TRBV7-2 with TRBJ2-5; 8 nucleotides match TRBD2. The CDR3 totals 14 residues. Germline V gene data show CDR1 as SGHTA and CDR2 as FQGNSA. V was pared by 6 bases and J by 4 bases, with 7 bases of the junction left unmatched. The CDR3: CASRSGGPGETQYF. Written as DNA, the CDR3 is TGTGCCAGCAGGTCGGGGGGGCCGGGAGAGACCCAGTACTTC.

The genes are TRBV5-1 and TRBJ1-4, with 7 bases aligning to TRBD1. The CDR3 is made up of 13 amino acids. With V trimmed by 10 bases and J by 7 bases, 10 bases remained unmatched. Germline V gene sequence: CDR1 SGHRS, CDR2 YFSETQ. CDR3 residues: CAPSQGRCEKLFF. CDR3 sequence (DNA): TGCGCCCCTTCACAGGGGAGGTGTGAAAAACTGTTTTTT.

This clonotype appeared a few times. DNA for the CDR3: TGTGCCAGCAGTTTAGATCTTAATAGGTACAGCTCCTACGAGCAGTACTTC. Protein: CASSLDLNRYSSYEQYF. V usage is TRBV28 and J usage is TRBJ2-7; no clear D gene. The CDR3 is made up of 17 amino acids. Looked up from germline, CDR1 is MDHEN and CDR2 is SYDVKM. Trimming cost V 2 bases and J 0 bases, with 17 bases left between them.

As concerns this clonotype: Relative to the germline gene, one junction end is altered; a read error may explain this. The gene calls are TRBV15 and TRBJ2-1; D unclear. The CDR3 loop spans 17 amino acids. In germline, CDR1 is LNHNV, CDR2 YYDKDF (reference sequence). In DNA form, the CDR3 reads TGTGCCACCAGCAGACCGAAGGGTAGGCCCGTTTATAATGAGCGGTTCTTC. Its protein product is CATSRPKGRPVYNERFF.

The rearrangement links TRBV20-1 to TRBJ1-1; no definite D call. V lost 6 bases to trimming and J lost 2 bases, with 13 bases between them. CDR3 length equals 13 residues. CDR1 and CDR2 from the germline V gene are DFQATT and SNEGSKA (reference sequence). CDR3 in DNA: TGCAGTGCGAGGCGACGGATTAACACTGAAGCTTTCTTT. Amino acids: CSARRRINTEAFF.